A single T cell receptor (beta chain) is shown here with its context. This specimen comes from a study of control samples from healthy donors and cancer patients. Sequenced by immunoSEQ multiplex PCR; TCRdb stores in-frame clones only, minus some. The repertoire consists of 100,000 to 150,000 clones, with approximately 94% occurring once and the leading ten covering around 3.6%. Deletions cut 11 bases from V and 7 bases from J, with 20 bases between. Germline-derived CDR1 and CDR2 are ENHRY and SYGVKD. The CDR3 has 13 amino acids. The clonotype originates from a man under 40 in good health. Material: blood. The chain recombines TRBV10-3 with TRBJ1-2; unclear D gene. The CDR3 DNA follows: TGTGCCTCCCTAACAAACGACGGGCCTGGCTACACCTTC. Translated: CASLTNDGPGYTF.